This T cell receptor (beta chain) was found in a study of CXCR3-negative and CXCR3-positive naive CD8 T cells. TRB cDNA was prepared as libraries by UMI-labeled 5' RACE. TCRdb reprocessed the 5' RACE reads, with one entry per CDR3 protein and no DNA. The sample table includes 55,000 to 70,000 distinct CDR3 sequences. With regard to this clonotype: Its target is unknown.

Study outcomes and limitations: Comparably high diversity marked both naive subsets, whereas memory CD8+ cells had much lower diversity. Compared with CXCR3-negative naive cells, CXCR3-positive naive cells showed more hydrophobic TRB CDR3s.

The source is a human donor in good health. Some clones in this sample may be carry-over from other donors' samples. The material sequenced was naive CXCR3+ CD8+ T cells from blood. The subset: CD45RO-CCR7+CD27+CD95- naive CD8+ T cells expressing CXCR3 (TNR3+).

CDR3 in amino acids: CASSFRRDSGYEQYF. This chain links TRBV28 with TRBJ2-7; TCRdb designates TRBD2, a call that cannot be tested without DNA. Germline loops: CDR1 MDHEN, CDR2 SYDVKM. The CDR3 has 15 residues.